This T cell receptor (beta chain) originates from a study of PD-1 blockade in classical Hodgkin lymphoma (dated by TCRdb to 2019 to 2021). For the wider study: Nivolumab dosing was 3 mg/kg intravenously every 2 weeks, continuing until either disease progression or unacceptable toxicity. The study used CyTOF and TCR beta sequencing to define a peripheral blood immune signature of response to PD-1 blockade in classical Hodgkin lymphoma.

The Qiagen DNeasy kit was used to extract genomic DNA from unsorted PBMCs and from the negatively selected CD4+ and CD8+ fractions. Amplification of TCR beta CDR3 regions was done by immunoSEQ multiplex PCR with primers that anneal to V and J segments. A synthetic immune receptor repertoire was used to minimize amplification bias, and remaining bias was computationally removed after sequencing. Concerning the study's data processing: Repertoire diversity was quantified as the Shannon entropy index using custom Python scripts. The unsorted, CD4+ and CD8+ repertoires were each analyzed separately, with the exception of combined analyses, where CD4+ and CD8+ sequences were merged in silico. A clone was considered expanded if an increase in frequency of at least 2-fold after treatment relative to C1D1 was found, and a pseudocount of 0.5 was applied to clones undetected at baseline. Clones with 0 or 1 copy at C1D1 were defined as singleton clones, while clones with 2 or more copies were defined as non-singleton clones. Clones expanded in unsorted samples were annotated as CD4+, CD8+ or unknown by matching protein sequences in sorted samples from the same patient. Wilcoxon tests on paired samples were used to test diversity changes from C1D1 to C4D1. TCRdb took over this immuneACCESS table, retaining in-frame rearrangements with V and J assigned. Such tables are incomplete; in checked studies, under half of the missing clones stem from an unresolved V gene, and the remainder is unexplained. V, J and clone size are taken as reported in that table, and D and trimming were inferred from the DNA itself. In this sample the table shows around 40,000 clones, around four fifths of which occur a single time. The ten biggest clones cover 7.5% to 10% of the sample.

General conclusions and limits of the study: A significant rise by C4D1 was seen in CD4+ but not CD8+ TCR diversity (p=0.0027 vs p=0.16), with the rise being most apparent in complete responders (p=0.02). Baseline TCR diversity was reported to be lower in newly diagnosed patients than in healthy donors, and even lower in relapsed/refractory patients. Among trial patients, those achieving complete response had baseline diversity similar to that of newly diagnosed patients, while diversity was significantly lower in partial responders and progressors. The study was restricted to a single clinical trial cohort, and the causes of repertoire differences, possibly disease activity or prior therapy, were left undefined. Patients starting nivolumab less than 1 year after ASCT had lower diversity and were excluded from later analyses to avoid confounding by immune reconstitution.

In the paper's terms, the time point label means: cycle 4 day 1 (C4D1), after less than seven weeks of nivolumab. All trial patients had relapsed after autologous stem cell transplantation, with cohorts A, B and C differing in prior brentuximab vedotin exposure. The trial cohort comprised some 60 patients with relapsed/refractory classical Hodgkin lymphoma whose best overall responses were complete response, partial response or progressive disease. Trial patients were treated with single-agent nivolumab in the multi-cohort phase II CheckMate 205 trial. An independent review committee assessed best overall response by applying the 2007 International Working Group response criteria. Trial PBMCs were collected immediately before nivolumab initiation (C1D1) and during therapy at cycle 2 day 1 and cycle 4 day 1. After peripheral blood was drawn into 8 mL Vacutainer Cell Preparation Tubes, PBMCs were isolated by centrifugation and then cryopreserved.

On this clone: What this receptor recognizes is not known. It has no much larger one-base neighbor in the sample; base qualities were not kept.

Via the germline V gene, CDR1 is SGHTA and CDR2 FQGNSA. The CDR3 runs 12 amino acids, cysteine and phenylalanine included. Only the CDR3 DNA is retained, 36 bases long and in frame from the first base. Cut back by 5 bases and 7 bases, the V and J ends lie 9 bases apart. The TCR sequence derives from a human donor with classical Hodgkin lymphoma. This receptor chain uses TRBV7-2 and TRBJ1-5; the D gene remains uncertain. The starting material was peripheral blood mononuclear cells (PBMCs), obtained before the fourth cycle of nivolumab. Read as DNA, the sequence is TGTGCCAGCAGCCTGCCGCGACAGCCCCAGCATTTT. It is translated as CASSLPRQPQHF.